A selection of T cell receptor beta chains follows, all from one sample in a study of blood T cell repertoires in COVID-19. TCRdb's table, derived via immunoSEQ multiplex PCR, lists solely in-frame clones and lacks some. This sample has approximately 670,000 clones; about nine tenths occur once, and the top ten carry about 0.26%. Sequencing was carried out using peripheral blood. The receptors come from a woman in her late teens or twenties with acute or convalescent COVID-19. Both conserved end residues are part of each CDR3. D genes are given only for firm matches. The size of a clone is reported for some rows only, either as once, few or many, or as a class for expanded clones.

NA | NA | TRBJ1-5 | TRBV27 | TGTGCCAGCAGTTTACGAGGGTTTGTTCAGCCCCAGCATTTT | CASSLRGFVQPQHF
NA | NA | TRBJ2-5 | TRBV6-2/TRBV6-3 | TGTGCCAGCAGTTATAGGCGGCTCGCGGGGCCTCCCCAAGAGACCCAGTACTTC | CASSYRRLAGPPQETQYF
NA | NA | TRBJ2-5 | TRBV5-6 | TGTGCCAGCAGCTTGGGAGGGCCGCAAGAGACCCAGTACTTC | CASSLGGPQETQYF
NA | TRBD1 | TRBJ1-3 | TRBV6-5 | TGTGCCAGCAGTTACGGGGCAGGGGGTGGAAACACCATATATTTT | CASSYGAGGGNTIYF
once | NA | TRBJ2-6 | TRBV9 | TGTGCCAGCAGCGCGTGGCGGAATCGGGACTCTGGGGCCAACGTCCTGACTTTC | CASSAWRNRDSGANVLTF
NA | TRBD1 | TRBJ2-2 | TRBV7-6 | TGTGCCAGCAGCCCAGGGACAGTGTCCACCGGGGAGCTGTTTTTT | CASSPGTVSTGELFF
NA | NA | TRBJ2-7 | TRBV3-1/TRBV3-2 | TGTGCCAGCAGCCAAGGGGACAACTCCTACGAGCAGTACTTC | CASSQGDNSYEQYF
few | TRBD2 | TRBJ2-7 | TRBV25-1 | TGTGCCAGCAGGGGACTAAGCTCGGGGGGCTACGAGCAGTACTTC | CASRGLSSGGYEQYF
NA | NA | TRBJ2-3 | TRBV27 | TGTGCCAGCAGTTTTACGGAGCGGAAATACACAGATACGCAGTATTTT | CASSFTERKYTDTQYF
NA | NA | TRBJ2-3 | TRBV5-1 | TGCGCCAGCTTCCCGTCCGGGACACGGAGCCCTAGCACAGATACGCAGTATTTT | CASFPSGTRSPSTDTQYF
NA | NA | TRBJ1-4 | TRBV25-1 | TGTGCCAGCAGTTGGGCAGCCTCTAATGAAAAACTGTTTTTT | CASSWAASNEKLFF
NA | NA | TRBJ1-1 | TRBV4-1 | TGCGCCAGCAGCCCTGAAGCGTATCTGGCTGGGACTGAAGCTTTCTTT | CASSPEAYLAGTEAFF
NA | NA | TRBJ1-3 | TRBV7-2 | TGTGCCAGCAGTATGGGGAGCTCTGGAAACACCATATATTTT | CASSMGSSGNTIYF
once | NA | TRBJ1-2 | TRBV4-1 | TGCGCCAGCAGCCAAGTAGGTCAGGATGGCTACACCTTC | CASSQVGQDGYTF
few | NA | TRBJ1-5 | TRBV30 | TGTGCCTGGAGTGTACAGGGCAATCAGCCCCAGCATTTT | CAWSVQGNQPQHF
NA | NA | TRBJ2-5 | TRBV4-1 | TGCGCCAGCAGCCAAGAGGCAGGTGGGTACCAAGAGACCCAGTACTTC | CASSQEAGGYQETQYF
NA | TRBD2 | TRBJ2-2 | TRBV4-1 | TGCGCCAGCAGCCAAGGGCCGGGACTAGCAGAGAACACCGGGGAGCTGTTTTTT | CASSQGPGLAENTGELFF
NA | NA | TRBJ1-2 | TRBV29-1 | TGCAGCGTTTGGGTCAGGCTCAACTATGGCTACACCTTC | CSVWVRLNYGYTF
NA | NA | TRBJ1-3 | TRBV5-1 | TGCGCCAGCAGCTACACCTATGACAGGGGAAACACCATATATTTT | CASSYTYDRGNTIYF
NA | NA | TRBJ1-2 | TRBV13 | TGTGCCAGCAGCTTAGGCCGCACAGCCCTTAACTATGGCTACACCTTC | CASSLGRTALNYGYTF
NA | TRBD1 | TRBJ2-7 | TRBV11-3 | TGTGCCAGCAGCTTAGTCCAGGGGGCAGAAATCTCCTACGAGCAGTACTTC | CASSLVQGAEISYEQYF
NA | NA | TRBJ2-7 | TRBV30 | TGTGCCTGGTCGTTGACTGGCTCCTACGAGCAGTACTTC | CAWSLTGSYEQYF
NA | NA | TRBJ2-7 | TRBV19 | TGTGCCAGTAGTGCAGGCGCCCCCGACGAGCAGTACTTC | CASSAGAPDEQYF
NA | NA | TRBJ2-5 | TRBV6-4 | TGTGCCAGCAGCCGGGATGAGCGGGAGACCCAGTACTTC | CASSRDERETQYF
NA | NA | TRBJ1-1 | TRBV7-9 | TGTGCCAGCAGCAAGACCGGGAGAATGAACACTGAAGCTTTCTTT | CASSKTGRMNTEAFF
NA | NA | TRBJ1-1 | TRBV11-2 | TGTGCCAGCAGCTTACCGGGAGGTCGGGCTTTCTTT | CASSLPGGRAFF
NA | NA | TRBJ1-2 | TRBV7-9 | TGTGCCAGCAGCTTAAGCGGGGATCGGTACTATGGCTACACCTTC | CASSLSGDRYYGYTF
NA | TRBD2 | TRBJ2-7 | TRBV7-4 | TGTGCCAGCAGTAAACTAGCGGGGGGTCCTTACGAGCAGTACTTC | CASSKLAGGPYEQYF
NA | NA | TRBJ2-3 | TRBV6-2/TRBV6-3 | TGTGCCAGCAGTTACCACTATATCACAGATACGCAGTATTTT | CASSYHYITDTQYF
NA | NA | TRBJ1-4 | TRBV18 | TGTGCCAGCTCACCGGACGACAGAACACCAAAACTGTTTTTT | CASSPDDRTPKLFF
NA | NA | TRBJ2-3 | TRBV11-2 | TGTGCCAGCAGCCTCAGGAGGGCAGATACGCAGTATTTT | CASSLRRADTQYF
NA | TRBD1 | TRBJ1-5 | TRBV29-1 | TGCAGCGTGAGACAGGGGCGGGAAGGTCAGCCCCAGCATTTT | CSVRQGREGQPQHF
few | NA | TRBJ2-2 | TRBV2 | TGTGCCACGAGTCAAGAGAGCGACACCGGGGAGCTGTTTTTT | CATSQESDTGELFF
NA | NA | TRBJ2-7 | TRBV4-3 | TGCGCCAGCAGCCAAGAAGGCGGAGCCTACGAGCAGTACTTC | CASSQEGGAYEQYF
NA | TRBD1 | TRBJ1-6 | TRBV2 | TGTGCCAGCAGTGGACAGGGGGCCGGTTCACCCCTCCACTTT | CASSGQGAGSPLHF
NA | NA | TRBJ1-6 | TRBV12-3/TRBV12-4 | TGTGCCAGCAGTTTGGGGGGAAATTCACCCCTCCACTTT | CASSLGGNSPLHF
once | TRBD1 | TRBJ2-7 | TRBV10-2 | TGCGCCAGCATGGGGGGGGACAGGGGTGTCCCTATTCTCTACGAGCAGTACTTC | CASMGGDRGVPILYEQYF
NA | NA | TRBJ1-2 | TRBV19 | TGTGCCAGTAGCTCCGGGGGGTTCTCCTATGGCTACACCTTC | CASSSGGFSYGYTF
NA | NA | TRBJ1-2 | TRBV18 | TGTGCCAGCTCACCGGACAGCTATGGCTACACCTTC | CASSPDSYGYTF
NA | TRBD1 | TRBJ1-2 | TRBV27 | TGTGCCAGCAGATCAATGACCGGGACAGGCCCTAACTATGGCTACACCTTC | CASRSMTGTGPNYGYTF
NA | NA | TRBJ1-5 | TRBV25-1 | TGTGCCAGCAGTGAAAGCGGCGGCAATCAGCCCCAGCATTTT | CASSESGGNQPQHF
NA | TRBD1 | TRBJ1-6 | TRBV6-5 | TGTGCCAGCAGGCCCGGGACAGGGATCTCACCCCTCCACTTT | CASRPGTGISPLHF